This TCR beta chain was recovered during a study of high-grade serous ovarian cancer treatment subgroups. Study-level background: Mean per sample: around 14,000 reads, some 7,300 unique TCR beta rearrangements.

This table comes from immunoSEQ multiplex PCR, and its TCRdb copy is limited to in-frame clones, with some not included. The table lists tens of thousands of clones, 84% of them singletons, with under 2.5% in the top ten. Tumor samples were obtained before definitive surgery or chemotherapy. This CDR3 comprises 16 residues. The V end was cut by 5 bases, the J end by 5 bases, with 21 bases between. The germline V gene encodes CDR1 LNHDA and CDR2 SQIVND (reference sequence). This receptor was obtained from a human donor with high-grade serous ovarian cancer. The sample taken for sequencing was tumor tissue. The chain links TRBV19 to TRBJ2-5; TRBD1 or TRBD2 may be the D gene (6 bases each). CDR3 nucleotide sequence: TGTGCCAGTAGTTTCCGATCCCAGGGGAGCGGGGAGACCCAGTACTTC. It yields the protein CASSFRSQGSGETQYF.